This is a list of T cell receptor beta chains from one sample in a study of cytomegalovirus exposure and HLA in healthy donors. TCRdb keeps only in-frame clones here, not all; method: immunoSEQ multiplex PCR. This sample has over 150,000 clones; approximately 81% occur once, and the top ten carry 2.4%. The specimen sequenced was PBMCs. Source of these receptors: a male donor in good health and CMV-seronegative. CDR3s include the opening cysteine and the closing phenylalanine or tryptophan. Each record gives: J gene, clone size, D gene, V gene, CDR3 protein, CDR3 DNA. D genes are given only for firm matches. Clone size is given for some rows only: seen once, a few or many times, or a class if the clone is expanded.

TRBJ2-7,-,TRBD2,TRBV27,CASSQSGTQYEQYF,TGTGCCAGCAGTCAAAGCGGGACTCAGTACGAGCAGTACTTC
TRBJ2-2,-,-,TRBV21-1,CASSKAVTENGTGELFF,TGTGCCAGCAGCAAAGCAGTAACGGAAAACGGGACCGGGGAGCTGTTTTTT
TRBJ2-7,few,TRBD2,TRBV4-1,CASSPLAGEQYF,TGCGCCAGCAGCCCCCTAGCGGGCGAGCAGTACTTC
TRBJ2-7,-,TRBD1,TRBV28,CAGARGGRPYEQYF,TGTGCCGGAGCAAGAGGGGGCCGACCCTACGAGCAGTACTTC
TRBJ2-5,-,TRBD1,TRBV5-6,CASSLGQGQETQYF,TGTGCCAGCAGCTTGGGACAGGGGCAAGAGACCCAGTACTTC
TRBJ1-1,-,TRBD1,TRBV7-3,CASSAGTGNTEAFF,TGTGCCAGCAGCGCCGGGACAGGGAACACTGAAGCTTTCTTT
TRBJ1-1,-,-,TRBV7-8,CASSPRLNTEAFF,TGTGCCAGCAGCCCGCGGTTGAACACTGAAGCTTTCTTT
TRBJ2-4,-,-,TRBV12-5,CASGPTSQGGKIAKNIQYF,TGTGCTAGTGGTCCGACCTCACAGGGAGGGAAGATAGCCAAAAACATTCAGTACTTC
TRBJ2-3,-,-,TRBV15,CATSGGQFTDTQYF,TGTGCCACCAGCGGCGGACAGTTTACAGATACGCAGTATTTT
TRBJ1-6,-,-,TRBV19,CASSIDTGDSPLHF,TGTGCCAGTAGTATAGACACAGGCGATTCACCCCTCCACTTT
TRBJ1-6,-,-,TRBV28,CASSSPGKFDSPLHF,TGTGCCAGCAGTTCCCCAGGAAAGTTTGATTCACCCCTCCACTTT
TRBJ2-5,many,-,TRBV30,CAWSVSSETQYF,TGTGCCTGGAGTGTATCTTCGGAGACCCAGTACTTC
TRBJ1-1,few,TRBD1,TRBV30,CAWRGDGTGGAFF,TGTGCCTGGAGGGGTGACGGGACAGGGGGTGCTTTCTTT
TRBJ1-1,-,TRBD1,TRBV27,CASSLWLGQGRMNTEAFF,TGTGCCAGCAGTTTATGGCTAGGACAGGGCCGAATGAACACTGAAGCTTTCTTT
TRBJ2-5,-,TRBD2,TRBV7-9,CASSLERAGGRETQYF,TGTGCCAGCAGCTTAGAACGCGCGGGGGGGCGAGAGACCCAGTACTTC
TRBJ2-1,-,TRBD2,TRBV6-6,CASSPPSGNEQFF,TGTGCCAGCAGCCCACCTAGCGGGAATGAGCAGTTCTTC
TRBJ2-7,-,-,TRBV4-3,CASSQDLAGSSYEQYF,TGCGCCAGCAGCCAAGATCTTGCAGGCAGCTCCTACGAGCAGTACTTC
TRBJ2-7,-,TRBD2,TRBV28,CASSLGSGLASYEQYF,TGTGCCAGCAGTTTAGGTTCGGGACTAGCGTCCTACGAGCAGTACTTC
TRBJ1-4,-,-,TRBV9,CASSVDRTTNEKLFF,TGTGCCAGCAGTGTAGACAGAACAACTAATGAAAAACTGTTTTTT
TRBJ1-1,-,TRBD1,TRBV28,CASSLLGQLNTEAFF,TGTGCCAGCAGTTTACTGGGACAGCTGAACACTGAAGCTTTCTTT
TRBJ2-1,-,TRBD2,TRBV5-1,CASSSGTSGISYNEQFF,TGCGCCAGCAGCTCCGGGACTAGCGGGATCTCCTACAATGAGCAGTTCTTC
TRBJ1-5,-,-,TRBV2,CASSKLGGNQPQHF,TGTGCCAGCAGTAAATTGGGAGGGAATCAGCCCCAGCATTTT
TRBJ1-1,-,-,TRBV7-2,CASSRLNEMNTEAFF,TGTGCCAGCAGCCGACTGAACGAAATGAACACTGAAGCTTTCTTT
TRBJ2-3,once,-,TRBV7-3,CASSWTVTDTQYF,TGTGCCAGCAGCTGGACAGTCACAGATACGCAGTATTTT
TRBJ2-3,-,TRBD2,TRBV6-5,CASRRTSGGTDTQYF,TGTGCCAGCAGAAGGACTAGCGGGGGAACAGATACGCAGTATTTT
TRBJ2-7,-,-,TRBV18,CASSPSGDEQYF,TGTGCCAGCTCACCATCGGGTGACGAGCAGTACTTC
TRBJ1-3,-,-,TRBV2,CASRMGGASGNTIYF,TGTGCCAGCAGAATGGGGGGTGCCTCTGGAAACACCATATATTTT
TRBJ1-1,few,-,TRBV6-5,CASSYSPVPNTEAFF,TGTGCCAGCAGTTACTCCCCGGTCCCGAACACTGAAGCTTTCTTT
TRBJ2-3,-,-,TRBV27,CASSLGQSTDTQYF,TGTGCCAGCAGTTTAGGACAGAGCACAGATACGCAGTATTTT
TRBJ1-1,-,-,TRBV25-1,CASSEMGRTEAFF,TGTGCCAGCAGTGAAATGGGGCGGACTGAAGCTTTCTTT
TRBJ2-7,-,TRBD2,TRBV6-5,CASSFRLAGGGYEQYF,TGTGCCAGCAGTTTCAGACTAGCGGGAGGGGGCTACGAGCAGTACTTC
TRBJ1-1,once,TRBD1,TRBV7-3,CASSPTGDYTEAFF,TGTGCCAGCAGCCCGACAGGGGATTACACTGAAGCTTTCTTT